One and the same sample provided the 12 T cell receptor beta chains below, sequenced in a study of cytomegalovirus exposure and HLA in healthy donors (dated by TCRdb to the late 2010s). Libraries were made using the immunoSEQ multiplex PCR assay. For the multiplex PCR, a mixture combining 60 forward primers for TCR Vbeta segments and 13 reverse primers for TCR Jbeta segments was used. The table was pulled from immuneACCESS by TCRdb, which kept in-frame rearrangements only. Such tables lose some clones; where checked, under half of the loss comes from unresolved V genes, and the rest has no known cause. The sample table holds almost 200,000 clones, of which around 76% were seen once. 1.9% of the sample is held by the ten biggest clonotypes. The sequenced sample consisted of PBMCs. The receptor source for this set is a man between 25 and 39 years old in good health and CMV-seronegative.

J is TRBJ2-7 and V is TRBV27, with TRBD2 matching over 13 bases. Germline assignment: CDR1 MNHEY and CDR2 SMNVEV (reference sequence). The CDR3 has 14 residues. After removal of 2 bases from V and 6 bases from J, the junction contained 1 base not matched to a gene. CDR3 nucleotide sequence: TGTGCCAGCAGTTTAGGACTAGCGGGAGCCGAGCAGTACTTC. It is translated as CASSLGLAGAEQYF.

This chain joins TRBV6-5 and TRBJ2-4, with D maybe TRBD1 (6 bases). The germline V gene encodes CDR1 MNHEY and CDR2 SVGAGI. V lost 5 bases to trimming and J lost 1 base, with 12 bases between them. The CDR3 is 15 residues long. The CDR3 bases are TGTGCCAGCAGTCTTACAGGGTTGGCCAAAAACATTCAGTACTTC. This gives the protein CASSLTGLAKNIQYF.

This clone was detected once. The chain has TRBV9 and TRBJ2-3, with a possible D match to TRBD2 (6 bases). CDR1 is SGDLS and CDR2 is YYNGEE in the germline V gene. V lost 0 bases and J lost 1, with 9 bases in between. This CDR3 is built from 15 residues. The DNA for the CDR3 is TGTGCCAGCAGCGTAGCGGGAGCTGGCACAGATACGCAGTATTTT. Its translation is CASSVAGAGTDTQYF.

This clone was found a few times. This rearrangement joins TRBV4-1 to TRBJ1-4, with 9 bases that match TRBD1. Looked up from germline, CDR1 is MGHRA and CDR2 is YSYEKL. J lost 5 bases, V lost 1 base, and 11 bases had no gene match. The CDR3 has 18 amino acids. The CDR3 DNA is TGCGCCAGCAGCCAAGGATCCCTTGACAGGGGGAACAATGAAAAACTGTTTTTT. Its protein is CASSQGSLDRGNNEKLFF.

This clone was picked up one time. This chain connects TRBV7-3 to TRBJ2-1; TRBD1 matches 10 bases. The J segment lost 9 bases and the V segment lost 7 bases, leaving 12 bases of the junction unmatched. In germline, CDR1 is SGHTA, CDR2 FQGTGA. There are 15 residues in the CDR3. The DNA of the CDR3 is TGTGCCAGCACCTACACCGGGACAGGGGTTCTTGAGCAGTTCTTC. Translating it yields CASTYTGTGVLEQFF.

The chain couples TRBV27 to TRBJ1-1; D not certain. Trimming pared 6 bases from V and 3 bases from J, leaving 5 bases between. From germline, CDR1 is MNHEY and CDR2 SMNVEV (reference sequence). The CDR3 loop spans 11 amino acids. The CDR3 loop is CASRSYTEAFF. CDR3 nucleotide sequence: TGTGCCAGCAGATCGTACACTGAAGCTTTCTTT.

CDR3 amino acids: CASSLAGVQNTEAFF. The CDR3 DNA reads TGTGCCAGCAGCTTGGCAGGGGTCCAAAACACTGAAGCTTTCTTT. This chain connects TRBV5-5 to TRBJ1-1; perhaps TRBD1 as D (6 bases). The CDR3 consists of 15 residues. The V end was cut by 0 bases, the J end by 2 bases, with 11 bases between. Germline loops: CDR1 SGHKS, CDR2 YYEKEE (reference sequence).

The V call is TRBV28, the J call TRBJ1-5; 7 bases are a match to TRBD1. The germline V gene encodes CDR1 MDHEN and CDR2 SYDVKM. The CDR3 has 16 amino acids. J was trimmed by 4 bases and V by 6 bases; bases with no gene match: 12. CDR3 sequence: CASRKTGTAPNQPQHF. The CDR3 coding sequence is TGTGCCAGCAGGAAGACCGGGACAGCTCCAAATCAGCCCCAGCATTTT.

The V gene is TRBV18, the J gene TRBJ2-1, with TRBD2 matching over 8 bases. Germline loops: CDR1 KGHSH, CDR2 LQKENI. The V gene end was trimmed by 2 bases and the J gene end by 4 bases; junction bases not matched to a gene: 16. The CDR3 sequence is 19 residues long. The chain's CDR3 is CASSPRFVEAGEGYNEQFF. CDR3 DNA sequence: TGTGCCAGCTCACCAAGGTTCGTCGAAGCGGGAGAGGGTTACAATGAGCAGTTCTTC.

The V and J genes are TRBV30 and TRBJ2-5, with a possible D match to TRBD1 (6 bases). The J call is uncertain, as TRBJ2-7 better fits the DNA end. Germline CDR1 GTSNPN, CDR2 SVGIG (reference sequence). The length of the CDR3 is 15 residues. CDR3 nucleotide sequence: TGTGCCTGGAGTATCCCCCGGCAGGGGAGATACGAGCAGTACTTC. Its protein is CAWSIPRQGRYEQYF.

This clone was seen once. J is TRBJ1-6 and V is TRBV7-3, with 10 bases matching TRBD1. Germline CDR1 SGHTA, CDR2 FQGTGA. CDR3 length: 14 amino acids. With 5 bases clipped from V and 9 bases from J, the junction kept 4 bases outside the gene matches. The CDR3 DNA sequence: TGTGCCAGCAGCGAAGGACAGGGGGGTTCACCCCTCCACTTT. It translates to CASSEGQGGSPLHF.

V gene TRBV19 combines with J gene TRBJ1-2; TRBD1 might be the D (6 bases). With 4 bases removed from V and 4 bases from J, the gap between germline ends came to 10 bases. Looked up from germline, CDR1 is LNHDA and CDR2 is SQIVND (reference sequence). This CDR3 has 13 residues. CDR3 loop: CASSRDNGYGYTF. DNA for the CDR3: TGTGCCAGTAGTAGGGACAACGGCTATGGCTACACCTTC.